This paragraph reports one T cell receptor beta chain. Its antigen remains undetermined. Nothing much larger sits one base from this clone, and base qualities are not available. The collaborating institutions used their own protocols to collect whole blood in K2EDTA tubes. For TCRbeta analysis, collaborator samples were shipped as frozen whole blood, as isolated PBMCs, or as DNA extracted from either sample type. This specimen belongs to a study of blood T cell repertoires in COVID-19 (dated by TCRdb to 2020 to 2021). With regard to the full study: Collaborator samples came from the United States, Italy and Spain and covered acute and convalescent phases of COVID-19. The prospective study material was composed of cDNA or gDNA derived from T cells, B-cell-depleted T cells, or PBMCs. Subjects who had been exposed to COVID-19, were actively infected with it, or had recovered from it provided the deeply sampled blood TCRbeta repertoires that made up the dataset. The repertoires were released in a freely available public database meant as a resource for research on the immune response to SARS-CoV-2. The samples were drawn from the first 160 participants of the ongoing ImmuneRACE study and from over a thousand subjects provided by 6 global collaborators. Sample metadata almost always included a de-identified subject ID, COVID-19 status, age in years and sex. Where available, HLA class I and class II types were obtained from metadata supplied by the sample provider rather than from assay-based typing. Results and caveats for the whole study, not just this receptor: Clinical and demographic metadata were provided uncurated, with the amount varying by source and participant.

TCRbeta CDR3 regions were amplified from genomic DNA by means of the immunoSEQ Assay, a bias-controlled multiplex PCR. The paper's data handling went like this. The number of nucleated cells in each sample was estimated by amplification of reference gene primers within the assay. Sequence reads were collapsed and filtered to measure the absolute abundance of every unique TCRbeta CDR3 rearrangement. Productive Simpson clonality was computed per sample as the square root of Simpson's diversity index over productive rearrangements. TCRdb provides this immuneACCESS table in a form limited to in-frame rearrangements. Some clones are lacking; in checked studies, under half of them reflect an unresolved V gene, and why the rest are absent is not known. V and J calls and clone size are those listed in that table; D and trimming were worked out from the DNA. The sample contains about 100,000 clones, just over 85% of them found a single time. The ten largest clones represent approximately 5.3% of the sample.

This receptor was identified in a human donor in a cohort sampled during active COVID-19. Input material: peripheral blood.

CDR3 loop: CASSPGGYGYTF. The nucleotide sequence reads as follows: TGTGCCAGCAGTCCAGGAGGCTATGGCTACACCTTC. The sequence is built from TRBV12-3 or TRBV12-4 and TRBJ1-2; too little of a D gene remains to name it. The CDR3 contains 12 residues, cysteine and phenylalanine counted. Just the 36-base CDR3 DNA is kept, in frame starting at base 1. Cut back by 5 bases and 4 bases, the V and J ends lie 8 bases apart.